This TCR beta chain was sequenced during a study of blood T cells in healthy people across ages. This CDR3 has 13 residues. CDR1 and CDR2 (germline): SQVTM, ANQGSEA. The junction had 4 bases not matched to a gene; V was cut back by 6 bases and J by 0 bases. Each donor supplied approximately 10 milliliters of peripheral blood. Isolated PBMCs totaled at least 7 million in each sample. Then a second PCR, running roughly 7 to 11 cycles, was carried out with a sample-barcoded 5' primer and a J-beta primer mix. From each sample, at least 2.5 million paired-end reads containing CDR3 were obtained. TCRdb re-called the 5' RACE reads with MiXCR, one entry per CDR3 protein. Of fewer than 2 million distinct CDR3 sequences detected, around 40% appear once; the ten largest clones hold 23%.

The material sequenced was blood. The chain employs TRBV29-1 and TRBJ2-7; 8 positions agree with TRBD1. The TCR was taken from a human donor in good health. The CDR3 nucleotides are TGCAGCGTATCGACAGGGGTCTCCTACGAGCAGTACTTC. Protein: CSVSTGVSYEQYF.